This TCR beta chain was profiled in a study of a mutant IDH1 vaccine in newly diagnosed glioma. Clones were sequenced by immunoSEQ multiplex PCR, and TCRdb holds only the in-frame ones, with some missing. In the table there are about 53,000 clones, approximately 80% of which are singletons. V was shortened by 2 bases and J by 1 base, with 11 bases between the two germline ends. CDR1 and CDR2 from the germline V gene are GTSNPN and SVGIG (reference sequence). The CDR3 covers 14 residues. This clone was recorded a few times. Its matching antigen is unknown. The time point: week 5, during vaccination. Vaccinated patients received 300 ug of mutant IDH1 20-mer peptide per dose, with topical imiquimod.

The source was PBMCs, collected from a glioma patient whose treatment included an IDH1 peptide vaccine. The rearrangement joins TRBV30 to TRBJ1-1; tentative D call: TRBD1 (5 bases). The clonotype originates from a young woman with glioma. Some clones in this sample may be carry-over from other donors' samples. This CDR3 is CAWSRLRGNTEAFF. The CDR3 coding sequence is TGTGCCTGGAGTCGATTGAGGGGGAACACTGAAGCTTTCTTT.